The clone carrying this TCR beta chain was detected a few times. This record belongs to a study of shared clonotypes between healthy human individuals. Only in-frame clones appear in the TCRdb table, and some are missing; sequencing was by immunoSEQ multiplex PCR. The table records 400,000 to 500,000 clones, approximately 80% of them present only once. This CDR3 comprises 14 residues. Trimming removed 5 bases from V and 5 bases from J; junction bases left unmatched: 8. Per the germline V gene, CDR1 is SGHTA and CDR2 is FQGNSA. The chain couples TRBV7-2 to TRBJ1-2, with TRBD1 matching 7 bases. Sequencing was performed on PBMCs. This sequence was found in a middle-aged woman in good health. Some clones in this sample may be carry-over from other donors' samples. In DNA form, the CDR3 reads TGTGCCAGCAGCCCCTCGGGACAGCGATATGGCTACACCTTC. It translates to CASSPSGQRYGYTF.